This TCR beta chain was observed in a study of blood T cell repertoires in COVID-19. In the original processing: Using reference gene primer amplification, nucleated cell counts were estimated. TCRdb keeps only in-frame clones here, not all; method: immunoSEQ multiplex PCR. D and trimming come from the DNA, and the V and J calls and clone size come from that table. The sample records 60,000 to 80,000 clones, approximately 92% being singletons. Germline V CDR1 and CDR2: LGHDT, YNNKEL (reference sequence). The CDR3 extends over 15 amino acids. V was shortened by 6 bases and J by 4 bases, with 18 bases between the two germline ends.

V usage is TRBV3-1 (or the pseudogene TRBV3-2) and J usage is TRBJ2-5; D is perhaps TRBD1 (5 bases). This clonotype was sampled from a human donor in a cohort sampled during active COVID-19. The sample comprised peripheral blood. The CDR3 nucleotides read TGTGCCAGCAGAAAGTCTAAGGGGAACCCAGAGACCCAGTACTTC. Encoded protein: CASRKSKGNPETQYF.